Here is one T cell receptor beta chain with its context. Which antigen it targets is not known. No clone much larger than this one lies a single base away; base qualities are absent. The CDR3 measures 15 amino acids from cysteine to phenylalanine. Of all the DNA, just the CDR3 is kept, 45 bases in frame from base 1. Via the germline V gene, CDR1 is SGHTS and CDR2 YDEGEE. The V and J ends are trimmed by 0 bases and 6 bases, leaving 15 bases between them. The data were obtained in a study of vaccination effects on CD4 cells after COVID-19 (dated by TCRdb to the early 2020s). Turning to the overall study: Participants received two doses of either the BNT162b2 or the mRNA-1273 mRNA SARS-CoV-2 vaccine. SARS-CoV-2 spike-specific CD4+ TCR repertoires were compared before and after mRNA vaccination in COVID-19 convalescent patients and in infection-naive vaccine recipients. Altogether, 10 COVID-19 convalescent patients and several SARS-CoV-2-naive healthy vaccine recipients made up the full study. Cultures from other donors in the study were sequenced using the Oncomine TCR Beta short-read assay on an Illumina iSeq 100. Broad study findings and their caveats: Both infection-induced and vaccine-induced clones contracted markedly at late post-vaccination timepoints, which is consistent with waning T cell responses. The study was limited by a small number of convalescent patients and lacked early post-infection timepoints. In healthy vaccine recipients, vaccine-induced clones were almost all SARS-CoV-2 mono-reactive, with only 1 of 255 being cross-reactive with common cold coronaviruses.

The protocol used for the library was the immunoSEQ multiplex PCR assay. DNA from the CD4+ T cells that had been cultured and isolated underwent TCR beta CDR3 sequencing. In the source study's methods: Non-productive TCR sequences were removed and reads were trimmed to the CDR3 region, keeping CDR3s of at least 7 amino acids. The MANAFEST web app was used to identify antigen-specific clonotypes by comparing expansion in peptide wells with expansion in reference cultures. To count as positive, a clone had to show expansion at FDR<0.05 compared with the reference and with all other wells, an odds ratio above 5, and a frequency above 0.1% in two replicate wells. Clonotypes significantly expanded in SARS-CoV-2 spike wells and in at least one common cold coronavirus spike condition were defined as cross-reactive. CDR3 similarity was assessed by Levenshtein distance using the stringdist R package, and unrooted trees were constructed with ape in R 3.6.1. In its TCRdb copy, this immuneACCESS table keeps in-frame sequences only and misses some clones. Where compared with another copy, unresolved V genes explain less than half of these, and the others have no known cause. V and J calls and clone size are as listed in that table; D and trimming were resolved from the DNA. The sample contains about 79,000 clones, 74% of them found a single time. The ten largest clones represent approximately 1.7% of the sample.

To identify antigen-specific CD4+ T cell clonotypes by their expansion, the ViraFEST assay first stimulated PBMC with viral peptide pools and then applied TCR sequencing. After around 10 days of culture, CD4+ T cells were isolated with the EasySep CD4+ T cell isolation kit. Negative nucleocapsid antibody results before and after vaccination confirmed that the healthy vaccine recipients had no prior SARS-CoV-2 infection. Each well held around 1.9 million PBMC cultured in IMDM containing about 5.5% human AB serum, 8 to 10 IU/ml IL-2 and gentamicin, along with about 9.3 ug/ml peptides. Half of the culture medium was replaced with fresh IL-2-containing medium on days 3 and 7. Unless noted otherwise, every peptide stimulation condition was grown in triplicate wells. PBMC were separated from whole blood using Ficoll-Paque Plus gradient centrifugation and were then either cryopreserved at -140C or used fresh. The overlapping peptide pools covered the spike proteins of SARS-CoV-2 as well as those of the common cold coronaviruses HCoV-NL63, HCoV-OC43 and HCoV-229E. The QIAamp micro DNA kit was used to extract genomic DNA from the cultured CD4+ T cells.

This TCR came from a human donor who received a COVID-19 vaccine. The source was CD4+ T cells from PBMCs cultured with HCoV-229E spike peptides, collected before COVID-19 vaccination. The sample's cell subset or site label is to be understood as: HCoV-229E spike overlapping peptide pool stimulation. The chain is made from TRBV5-8 and TRBJ2-5; TRBD1 could be the D gene, as 6 bases match. The nucleotide sequence is TGTGCCAGCAGCTTGGCCCCAGGGGCTGGGAAGACCCAGTACTTC. It translates to CASSLAPGAGKTQYF.